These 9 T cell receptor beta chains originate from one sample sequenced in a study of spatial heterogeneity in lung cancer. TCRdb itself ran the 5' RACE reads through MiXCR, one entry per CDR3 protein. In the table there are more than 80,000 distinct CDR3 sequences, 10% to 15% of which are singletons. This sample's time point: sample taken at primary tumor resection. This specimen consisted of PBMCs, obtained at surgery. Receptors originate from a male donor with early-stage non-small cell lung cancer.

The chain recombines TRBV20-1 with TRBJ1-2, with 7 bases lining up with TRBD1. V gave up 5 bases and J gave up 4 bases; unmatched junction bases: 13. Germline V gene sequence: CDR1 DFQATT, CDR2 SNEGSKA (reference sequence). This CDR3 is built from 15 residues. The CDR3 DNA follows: TGCAGTGCTCGCCTGGGACAGTGGGTTGGCTATGGCTACACCTTC. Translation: CSARLGQWVGYGYTF.

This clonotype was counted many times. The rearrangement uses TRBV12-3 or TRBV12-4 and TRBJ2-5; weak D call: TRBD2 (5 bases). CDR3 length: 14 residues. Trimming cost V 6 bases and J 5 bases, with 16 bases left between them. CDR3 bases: TGTGCCAGCAGCGCTACTAGTTCCCGGGAGACCCAGTACTTC. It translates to CASSATSSRETQYF.

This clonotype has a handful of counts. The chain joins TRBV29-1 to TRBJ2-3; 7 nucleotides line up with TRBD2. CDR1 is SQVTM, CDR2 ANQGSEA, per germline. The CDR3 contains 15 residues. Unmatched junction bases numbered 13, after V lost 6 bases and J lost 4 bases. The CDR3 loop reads CSVGMMAGVADTQYF. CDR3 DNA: TGCAGCGTGGGGATGATGGCGGGAGTGGCAGATACGCAGTATTTT.

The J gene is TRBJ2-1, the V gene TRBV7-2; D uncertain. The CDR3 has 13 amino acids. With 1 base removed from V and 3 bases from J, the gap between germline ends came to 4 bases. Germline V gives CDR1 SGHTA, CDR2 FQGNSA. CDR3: CASSLEFYNEQFF. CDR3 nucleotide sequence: TGTGCCAGCAGCTTAGAGTTCTACAATGAGCAGTTCTTC.

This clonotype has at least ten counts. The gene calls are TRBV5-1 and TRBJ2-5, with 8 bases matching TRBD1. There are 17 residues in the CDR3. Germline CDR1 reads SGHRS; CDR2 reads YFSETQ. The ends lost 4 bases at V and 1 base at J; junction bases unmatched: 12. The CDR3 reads CASSHGLQGVAQETQYF. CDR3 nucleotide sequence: TGCGCCAGCAGCCATGGATTACAGGGGGTTGCCCAAGAGACCCAGTACTTC.

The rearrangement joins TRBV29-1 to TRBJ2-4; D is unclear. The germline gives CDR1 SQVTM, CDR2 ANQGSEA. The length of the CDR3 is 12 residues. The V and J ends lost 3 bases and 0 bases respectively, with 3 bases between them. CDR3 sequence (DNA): TGCAGCGTTGATTTAGCCAAAAACATTCAGTACTTC. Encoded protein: CSVDLAKNIQYF.

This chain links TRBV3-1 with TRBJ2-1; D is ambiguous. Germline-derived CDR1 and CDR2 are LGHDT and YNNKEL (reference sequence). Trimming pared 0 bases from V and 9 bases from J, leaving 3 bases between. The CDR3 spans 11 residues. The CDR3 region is CASSQDVEQFF. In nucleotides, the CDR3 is TGTGCCAGCAGCCAAGACGTTGAGCAGTTCTTC.

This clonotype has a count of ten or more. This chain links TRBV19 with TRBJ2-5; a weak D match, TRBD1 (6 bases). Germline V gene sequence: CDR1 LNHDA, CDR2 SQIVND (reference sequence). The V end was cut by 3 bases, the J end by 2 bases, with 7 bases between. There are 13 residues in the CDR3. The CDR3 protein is CASSMDSQETQYF. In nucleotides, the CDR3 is TGTGCCAGTAGTATGGACAGTCAAGAGACCCAGTACTTC.

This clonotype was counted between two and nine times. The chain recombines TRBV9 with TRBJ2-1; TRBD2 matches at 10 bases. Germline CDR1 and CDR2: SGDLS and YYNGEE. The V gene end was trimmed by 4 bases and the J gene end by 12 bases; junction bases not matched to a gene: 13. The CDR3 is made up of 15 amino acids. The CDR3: CASSLLAGVPLRQFF. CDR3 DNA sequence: TGTGCCAGCAGCCTCCTAGCGGGAGTTCCTCTTAGGCAGTTCTTC.